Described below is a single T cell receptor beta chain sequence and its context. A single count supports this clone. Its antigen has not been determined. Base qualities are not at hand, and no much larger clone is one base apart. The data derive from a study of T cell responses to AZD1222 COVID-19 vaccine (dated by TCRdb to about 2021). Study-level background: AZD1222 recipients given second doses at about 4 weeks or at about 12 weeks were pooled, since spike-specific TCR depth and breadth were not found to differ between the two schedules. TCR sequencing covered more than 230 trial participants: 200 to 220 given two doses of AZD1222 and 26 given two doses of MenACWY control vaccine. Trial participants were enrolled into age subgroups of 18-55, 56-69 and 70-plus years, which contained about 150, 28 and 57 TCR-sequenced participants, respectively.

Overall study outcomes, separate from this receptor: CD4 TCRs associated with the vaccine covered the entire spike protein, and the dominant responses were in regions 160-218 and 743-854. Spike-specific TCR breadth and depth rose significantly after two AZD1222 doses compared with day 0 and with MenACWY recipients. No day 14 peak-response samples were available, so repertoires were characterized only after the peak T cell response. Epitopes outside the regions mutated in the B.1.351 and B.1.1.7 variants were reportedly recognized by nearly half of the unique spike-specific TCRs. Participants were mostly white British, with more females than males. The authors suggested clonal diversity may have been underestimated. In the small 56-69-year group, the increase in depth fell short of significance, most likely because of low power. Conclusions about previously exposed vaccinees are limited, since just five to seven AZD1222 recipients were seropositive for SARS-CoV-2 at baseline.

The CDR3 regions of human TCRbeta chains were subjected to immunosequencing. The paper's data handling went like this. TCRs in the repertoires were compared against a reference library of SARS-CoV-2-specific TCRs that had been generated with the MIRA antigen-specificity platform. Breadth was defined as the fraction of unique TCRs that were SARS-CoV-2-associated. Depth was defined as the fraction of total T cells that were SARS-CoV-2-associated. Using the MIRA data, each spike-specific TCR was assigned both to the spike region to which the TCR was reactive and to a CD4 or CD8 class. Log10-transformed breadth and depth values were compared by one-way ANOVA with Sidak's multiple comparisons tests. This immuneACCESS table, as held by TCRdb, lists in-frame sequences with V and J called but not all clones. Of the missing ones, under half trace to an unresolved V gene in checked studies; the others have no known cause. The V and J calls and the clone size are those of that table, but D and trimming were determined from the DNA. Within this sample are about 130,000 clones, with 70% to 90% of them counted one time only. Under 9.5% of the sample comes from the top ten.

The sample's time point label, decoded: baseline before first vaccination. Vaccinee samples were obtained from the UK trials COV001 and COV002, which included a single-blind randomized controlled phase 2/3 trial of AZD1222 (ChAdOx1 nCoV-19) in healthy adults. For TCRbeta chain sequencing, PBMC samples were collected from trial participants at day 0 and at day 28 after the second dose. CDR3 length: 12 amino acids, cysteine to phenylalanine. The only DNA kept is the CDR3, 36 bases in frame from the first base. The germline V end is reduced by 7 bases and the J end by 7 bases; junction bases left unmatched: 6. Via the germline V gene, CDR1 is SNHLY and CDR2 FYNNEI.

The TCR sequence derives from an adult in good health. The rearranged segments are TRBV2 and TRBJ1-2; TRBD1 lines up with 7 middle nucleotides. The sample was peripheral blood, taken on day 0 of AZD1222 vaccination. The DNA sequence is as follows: TGTGCCAGCACCGGTACAGGGGCTGGCTACACCTTC. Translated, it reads CASTGTGAGYTF.